This TCR beta chain was captured in a study of Graves' ophthalmopathy and Graves' hyperthyroidism. Notes on the study in general: The authors also found most expanded thyroid clonotypes above 0.001 frequency in blood.

Germline V CDR1 and CDR2: SGHTS, YDEGEE. The CDR3 has 14 residues. V was trimmed by 2 bases and J by 4 bases, leaving 12 bases between them. Transcripts of RNA were the source for amplifying TCR beta CDR3 regions. Following a first-round RT-PCR that used HTBI primers, a second-round multiplex PCR was carried out. TCRdb reprocessed the multiplex PCR reads with MiXCR, giving one entry per CDR3 protein. The sample consists of more than 1,000,000 distinct CDR3 sequences, 36% of them appearing once. This clonotype was detected ten times or more. Its antigen is not known. V gene TRBV5-8 combines with J gene TRBJ2-5; the D gene is possibly TRBD2 (6 bases). The sequenced sample was peripheral blood or thyroid tissue (not recorded which). The TCR comes from an adult man with Graves' hyperthyroidism. CDR3 bases: TGTGCCAGCAGCTTATCGCCTAGCGTAGAGACCCAGTACTTC. Translating gives CASSLSPSVETQYF.